One sample yielded the 6 T cell receptor beta chains listed below, sequenced in a study of long-term antiretroviral therapy in people with HIV. Running of the v3.0 immunoSEQ assay took place at survey level. TCRdb's copy holds only in-frame clones and misses some; the assay was immunoSEQ multiplex PCR. Here the sample spans more than 35,000 clones, around 94% being singletons. This specimen consisted of unsorted PBMCs, obtained 4.1 years after starting antiretroviral therapy. The receptors shown here come from a woman between 50 and 59 years old with HIV.

V is TRBV5-5 and J is TRBJ1-5, with 7 bases lining up with TRBD1. Per germline, CDR1 SGHKS and CDR2 YYEKEE (reference sequence). Trimming removed 4 bases from V and 2 bases from J; junction bases left unmatched: 3. This CDR3 comprises 14 residues. The CDR3 sequence: CASSQGTGNQPQHF. The CDR3 DNA follows: TGTGCCAGCAGCCAAGGGACAGGCAATCAGCCCCAGCATTTT.

The rearrangement joins TRBV4-1 to TRBJ1-6, with D possibly matching TRBD1 (5 bases). This CDR3 is 16 amino acids long. V dropped 4 bases and J dropped 7 bases, with 17 bases sitting between them. CDR1 MGHRA and CDR2 YSYEKL come from the germline V gene. This CDR3 reads CASSRGGEGQNSPLHF. In DNA form, the CDR3 reads TGCGCCAGCAGCCGGGGCGGGGAGGGCCAAAATTCACCCCTCCACTTT.

The chain employs TRBV14 and TRBJ2-7; possible D gene TRBD2, 5 bases. The CDR3 is 16 residues long. Germline values: CDR1 SGHDN, CDR2 FVKESK. V was clipped by 5 bases and J by 0 bases, with 17 bases between them. The CDR3 DNA is TGTGCCAGCAGCGAAAAATTGACGGGGATCTCCTACGAGCAGTACTTC. Translating gives CASSEKLTGISYEQYF.

The chain links TRBV11-2 to TRBJ1-4; TRBD1 aligns across 9 bases. With 1 base clipped from V and 4 bases from J, the junction kept 10 bases outside the gene matches. The CDR3 extends over 18 amino acids. Germline-derived CDR1 and CDR2 are SGHAT and FQNNGV. This CDR3 reads CASSLGFYGDRDNEKLFF. CDR3 DNA sequence: TGTGCCAGCAGCTTAGGATTCTATGGGGACAGGGATAATGAAAAACTGTTTTTT. Using reference TRBV11-2 and TRBJ1-4 for the parts outside the CDR3, the full variable domain is EAGVAQSPRYKIIEKRQSVAFWCNPISGHATLYWYQQILGQGPKLLIQFQNNGVVDDSQLPKDRFSAERLKGVDSTLKIQPAKLEDSAVYLCASSLGFYGDRDNEKLFFGSGTQLSVL.

The chain has TRBV14 and TRBJ2-5, with D perhaps matching TRBD1 (5 bases). The V gene's germline CDR1 is SGHDN and CDR2 FVKESK. The CDR3 is 14 residues long. The ends were cut back, 0 bases at V and 5 bases at J, with 10 bases in the middle. The CDR3 sequence: CASSQDRVRETQYF. CDR3 coding DNA: TGTGCCAGCAGCCAAGACAGGGTCAGGGAGACCCAGTACTTC.

V is TRBV7-8 and J is TRBJ2-3; 8 positions agree with TRBD2. This CDR3 comprises 15 residues. Germline CDR1 and CDR2: SGHVS and FQNEAQ. The V gene end was trimmed by 5 bases and the J gene end by 2 bases; junction bases not matched to a gene: 6. This CDR3 reads CASSRTGGDTDTQYF. CDR3 nucleotide sequence: TGTGCCAGCAGCCGGACCGGGGGGGACACAGATACGCAGTATTTT.